A single sample gave rise to the 7 T cell receptor beta chains below, sequenced in a study of T cell repertoires in cytomegalovirus infection. TCRdb re-derived calls from the reads in MiXCR, one entry per CDR3 protein. The data contain about 310,000 distinct CDR3 sequences, 25% of them singletons. The antigens of these receptors remain unknown. The input for sequencing was cultured PBMCs, taken from culture after CMV antigen stimulation. These receptors originate from a human donor in good health (CMV status not recorded). Some clones in this sample may be carry-over from other donors' samples.

V usage is TRBV20-1 and J usage is TRBJ2-1; 11 nucleotides match TRBD2. With 0 bases clipped from V and 4 bases from J, the junction kept 5 bases outside the gene matches. The CDR3 is 16 amino acids. Germline assignment: CDR1 DFQATT and CDR2 SNEGSKA (reference sequence). This CDR3 is CSARDLGLAGYNEQFF. CDR3 sequence (DNA): TGCAGTGCTAGAGATCTTGGACTAGCGGGTTACAATGAGCAGTTCTTC.

This clonotype was seen repeatedly, ten times or more. V and J are TRBV7-3 and TRBJ1-1, with 9 nucleotides matching TRBD1. The CDR3 consists of 15 residues. Germline assignment: CDR1 SGHTA and CDR2 FQGTGA. With V trimmed by 2 bases and J by 8 bases, 9 bases remained unmatched. CDR3 nucleotide sequence: TGTGCCAGCAGCTTATCGGGACAGGGACGAGAAGAAGCTTTCTTT. Residues: CASSLSGQGREEAFF.

This clonotype was seen ten or more times. This chain connects TRBV6-1 to TRBJ2-3; 8 bases map to TRBD1. This CDR3 has 13 residues. Germline values: CDR1 MNHNS, CDR2 SASEGT. After removal of 11 bases from V and 2 bases from J, the junction contained 6 bases not matched to a gene. Written as DNA, the CDR3 is TGTGCCGGGACGACAGGGGCCACAGATACGCAGTATTTT. It is translated as CAGTTGATDTQYF.

This clonotype was detected only a few times. The chain joins TRBV24-1 to TRBJ2-4; 11 positions agree with TRBD1. Per the germline V gene, CDR1 is KGHDR and CDR2 is SFDVKD. V lost 5 bases and J lost 5; bases outside the gene matches: 4. This CDR3 has 15 amino acids. The CDR3, as DNA: TGTGCCACCAGTGGGGGACAGGGGGGCCAAAACATTCAGTACTTC. Translation: CATSGGQGGQNIQYF.

This clonotype was observed a handful of times. The J gene is TRBJ2-2, the V gene TRBV19; 10 bases match TRBD1. Trimming at V came to 7 bases and at J to 0 bases, leaving 2 bases not matched to a gene. The germline CDR1 and CDR2 sequences are LNHDA and SQIVND (reference sequence). The CDR3 is 15 residues long. CDR3 DNA: TGTGCCAGTAAGACAGGGGGCGCGAACACCGGGGAGCTGTTTTTT. Translating gives CASKTGGANTGELFF.

This clonotype was counted only a few times. This chain connects TRBV19 to TRBJ2-6, with 8 bases matching TRBD2. There are 16 residues in the CDR3. Germline lookup yields CDR1 LNHDA and CDR2 SQIVND (reference sequence). Unmatched junction bases numbered 5, after V lost 7 bases and J lost 0 bases. CDR3 in amino acids: CASTRGGSSGANVLTF. DNA of the CDR3: TGTGCCAGTACCCGGGGGGGTAGCTCTGGGGCCAACGTCCTGACTTTC.

This chain links TRBV15 with TRBJ2-3; D gene uncertain. The tail of the sequence fits TRBJ1-5 better, so the J call may be wrong. Per germline, CDR1 LNHNV and CDR2 YYDKDF (reference sequence). The CDR3 is 16 amino acids. The CDR3, as DNA: TGTGCCACCAGCAGAGTTCCTAGCGGGAGGGAGAATACGCAGCATTTT. It translates to CATSRVPSGRENTQHF.